This T cell receptor beta chain came from a study of a mutant IDH1 vaccine in newly diagnosed glioma. Study context: Treated patients had a mean age of approximately 41 years and a sex split that was roughly 62% male and 37.5% female. Before enrollment, patients got radiotherapy alone, temozolomide alone, or mostly the combination. The study's findings and limits: Pseudoprogression showed no apparent link to changes in top peripheral T cell clonotypes.

Per germline, CDR1 SQVTM and CDR2 ANQGSEA. V shed 4 bases and J 6 bases; nucleotides not matched to a gene: 3. The CDR3 loop spans 12 amino acids. The assay was immunoSEQ multiplex PCR, and TCRdb's table has in-frame clones only and misses some. The table lists around 54,000 clones, 70% to 90% of them singletons. Time point: baseline, week 1 (first vaccination visit). Treatment reported: pre-vaccination baseline after standard-of-care therapy. Donors had new WHO grade 3 or 4 IDH1-mutant, ATRX-lost astrocytomas. Points on this clone: Its antigen is not known.

The clonotype comes from a man younger than 30 with glioma. The chain is built from TRBV29-1 and TRBJ2-7; 10 bases line up with TRBD2. The source was PBMCs, collected from a glioma patient treated with radiotherapy, temozolomide or both. The CDR3 DNA is TGCAGCGTTGCTAGCGGGAGAGGCGAGCAGTACTTC. Amino acid sequence: CSVASGRGEQYF.